This T cell receptor beta chain appears in the sequencing data of a study of T cell repertoires in cytomegalovirus infection. The CDR3 loop spans 13 amino acids. Germline V CDR1 and CDR2: MNHNS, SASEGT. Trimming stripped 1 base from V and 6 bases from J, with 9 bases between. Of note for this clonotype: No antigen is known for it.

TCRdb re-called the reads with MiXCR, one entry per CDR3 protein. The data contain approximately 730,000 distinct CDR3 sequences, 29% of them singletons. V is TRBV6-1 and J is TRBJ2-5, with D unclear. The origin of this receptor is a human donor in good health (CMV status not recorded). Some clones in this sample may be carry-over from other donors' samples. The material sequenced was cultured CD8+ T cells from PBMCs, taken from culture after CMV antigen stimulation. This chain's CDR3 is CASSEEVWKTQYF. The DNA of the CDR3 is TGTGCCAGCAGTGAAGAAGTGTGGAAGACCCAGTACTTC.